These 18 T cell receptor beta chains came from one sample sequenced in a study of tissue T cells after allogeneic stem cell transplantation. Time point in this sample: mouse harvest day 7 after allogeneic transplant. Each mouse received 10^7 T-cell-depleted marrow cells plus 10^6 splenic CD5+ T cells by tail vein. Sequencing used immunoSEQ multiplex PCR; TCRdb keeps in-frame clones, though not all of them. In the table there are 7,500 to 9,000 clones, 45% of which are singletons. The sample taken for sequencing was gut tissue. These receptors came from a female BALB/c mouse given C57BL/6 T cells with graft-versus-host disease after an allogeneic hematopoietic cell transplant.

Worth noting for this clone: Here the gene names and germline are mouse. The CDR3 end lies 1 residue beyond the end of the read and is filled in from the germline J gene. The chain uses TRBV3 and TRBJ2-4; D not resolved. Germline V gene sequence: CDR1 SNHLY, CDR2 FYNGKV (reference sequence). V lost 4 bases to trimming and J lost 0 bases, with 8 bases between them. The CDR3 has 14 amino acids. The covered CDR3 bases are TGTGCCAGCAGCTCCCTTACTAGTCAAAACACCTTGTAC. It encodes CASSSLTSQNTLY. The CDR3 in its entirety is CASSSLTSQNTLYF.

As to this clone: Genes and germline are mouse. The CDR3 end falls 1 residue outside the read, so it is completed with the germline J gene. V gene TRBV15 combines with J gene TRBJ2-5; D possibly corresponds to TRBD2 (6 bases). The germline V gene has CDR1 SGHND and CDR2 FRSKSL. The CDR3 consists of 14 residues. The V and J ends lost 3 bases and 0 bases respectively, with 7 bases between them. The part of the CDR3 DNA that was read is TGTGCCAGCAGTTTTGGGGGTAACCAAGACACCCAGTAC. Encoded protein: CASSFGGNQDTQY. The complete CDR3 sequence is CASSFGGNQDTQYF.

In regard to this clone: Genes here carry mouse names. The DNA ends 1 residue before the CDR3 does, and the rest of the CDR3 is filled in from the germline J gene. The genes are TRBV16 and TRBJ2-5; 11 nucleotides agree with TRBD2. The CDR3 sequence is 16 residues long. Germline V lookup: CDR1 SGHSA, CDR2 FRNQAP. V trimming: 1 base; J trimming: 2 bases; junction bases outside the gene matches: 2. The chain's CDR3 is CASSLGTGGPQDTQYF. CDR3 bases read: TGTGCAAGCAGCTTAGGGACTGGGGGGCCCCAAGACACCCAGTAC.

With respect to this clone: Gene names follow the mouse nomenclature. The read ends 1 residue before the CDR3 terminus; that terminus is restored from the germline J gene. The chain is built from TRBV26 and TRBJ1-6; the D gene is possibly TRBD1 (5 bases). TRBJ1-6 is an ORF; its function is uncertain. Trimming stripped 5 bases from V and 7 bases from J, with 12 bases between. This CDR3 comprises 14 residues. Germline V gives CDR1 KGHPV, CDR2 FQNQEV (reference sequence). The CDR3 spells CASSTQEGNSPLYF. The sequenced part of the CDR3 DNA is TGTGCCAGCAGTACGCAGGAGGGGAATTCGCCCCTCTAC.

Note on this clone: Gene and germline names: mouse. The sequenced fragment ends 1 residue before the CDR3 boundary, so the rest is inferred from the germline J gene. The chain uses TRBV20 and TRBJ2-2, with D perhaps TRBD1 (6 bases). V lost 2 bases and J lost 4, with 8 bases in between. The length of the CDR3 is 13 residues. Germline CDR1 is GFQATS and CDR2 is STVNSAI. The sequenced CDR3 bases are TGTGGTGCTAGGCAGGGGAGCACCGGGCAGCTCTAC. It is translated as CGARQGSTGQLY. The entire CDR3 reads CGARQGSTGQLYF.

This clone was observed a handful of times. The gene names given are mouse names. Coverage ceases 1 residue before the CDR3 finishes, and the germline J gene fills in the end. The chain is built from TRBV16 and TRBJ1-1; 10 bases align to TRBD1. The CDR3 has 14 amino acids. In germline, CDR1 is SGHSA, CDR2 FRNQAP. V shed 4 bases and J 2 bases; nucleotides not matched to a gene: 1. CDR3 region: CASSSTGGNTEVFF. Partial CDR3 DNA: TGTGCAAGCAGCTCGACAGGGGGCAACACAGAAGTCTTC.

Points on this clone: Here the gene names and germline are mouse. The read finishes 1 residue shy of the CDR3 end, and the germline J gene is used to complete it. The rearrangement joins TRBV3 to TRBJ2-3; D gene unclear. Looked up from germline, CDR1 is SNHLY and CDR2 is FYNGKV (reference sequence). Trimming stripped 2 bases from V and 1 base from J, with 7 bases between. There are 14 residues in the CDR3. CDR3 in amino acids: CASSLMGGAETLYF. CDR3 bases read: TGTGCCAGCAGCTTAATGGGTGGTGCAGAAACGCTGTAT. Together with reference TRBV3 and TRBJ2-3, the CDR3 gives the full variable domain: GPKVLQIPSHQIIDMGQMVTLNCDPVSNHLYFYWYKQILGQQMEFLVNFYNGKVMEKSKLFKDQFSVERPDGSYFTLKIQPTALEDSAVYFCASSLMGGAETLYFGSGTRLTVL.

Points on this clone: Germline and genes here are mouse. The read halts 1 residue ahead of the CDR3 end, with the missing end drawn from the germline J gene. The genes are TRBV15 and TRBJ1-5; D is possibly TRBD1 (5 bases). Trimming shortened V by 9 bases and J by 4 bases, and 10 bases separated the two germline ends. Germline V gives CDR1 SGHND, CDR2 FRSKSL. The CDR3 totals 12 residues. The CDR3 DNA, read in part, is TGTGCCAGTACCCGGGGGAACCAGGCTCCGCTT. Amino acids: CASTRGNQAPL. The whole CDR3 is CASTRGNQAPLF.

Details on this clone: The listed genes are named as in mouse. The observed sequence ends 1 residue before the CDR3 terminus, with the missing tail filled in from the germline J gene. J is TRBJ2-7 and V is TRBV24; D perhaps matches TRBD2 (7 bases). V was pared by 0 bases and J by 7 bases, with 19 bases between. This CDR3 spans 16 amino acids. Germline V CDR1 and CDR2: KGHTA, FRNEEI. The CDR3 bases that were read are TGTGCCAGCAGTCTGTATCTCAGCTGGGGGCCGGGAGAACAGTAC. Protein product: CASSLYLSWGPGEQY. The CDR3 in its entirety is CASSLYLSWGPGEQYF.

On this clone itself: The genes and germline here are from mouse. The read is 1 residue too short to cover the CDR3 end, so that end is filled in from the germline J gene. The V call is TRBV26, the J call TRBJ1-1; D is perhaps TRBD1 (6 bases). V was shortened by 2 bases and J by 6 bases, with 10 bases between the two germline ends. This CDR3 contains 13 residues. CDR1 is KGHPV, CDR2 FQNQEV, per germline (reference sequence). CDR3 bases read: TGTGCCAGCAGTCTGAACAGGGACTCAGAAGTCTTC. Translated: CASSLNRDSEVF. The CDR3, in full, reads CASSLNRDSEVFF.

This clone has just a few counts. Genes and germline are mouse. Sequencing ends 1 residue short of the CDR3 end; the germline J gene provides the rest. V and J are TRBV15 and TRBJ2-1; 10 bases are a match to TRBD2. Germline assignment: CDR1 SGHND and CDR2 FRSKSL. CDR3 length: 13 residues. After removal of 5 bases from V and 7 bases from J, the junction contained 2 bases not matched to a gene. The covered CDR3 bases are TGTGCCAGCAGTCTGGGGGGGCGGGCTGAGCAGTTC. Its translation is CASSLGGRAEQF. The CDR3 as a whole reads CASSLGGRAEQFF.

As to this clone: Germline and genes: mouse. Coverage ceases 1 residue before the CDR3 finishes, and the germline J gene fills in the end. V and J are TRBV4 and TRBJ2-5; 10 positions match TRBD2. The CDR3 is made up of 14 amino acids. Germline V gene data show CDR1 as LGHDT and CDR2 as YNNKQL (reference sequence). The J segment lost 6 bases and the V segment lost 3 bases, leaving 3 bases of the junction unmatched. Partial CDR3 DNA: TGTGCCAGCAGCTATGGGACTGGGGTGGACACCCAGTAC. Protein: CASSYGTGVDTQY. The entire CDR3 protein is CASSYGTGVDTQYF.

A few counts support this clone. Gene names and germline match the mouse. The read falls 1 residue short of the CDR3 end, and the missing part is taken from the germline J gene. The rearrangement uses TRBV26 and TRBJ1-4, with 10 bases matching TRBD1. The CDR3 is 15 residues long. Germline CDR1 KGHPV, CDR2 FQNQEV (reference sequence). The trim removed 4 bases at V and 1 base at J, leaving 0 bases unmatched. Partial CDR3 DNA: TGTGCCAGCAGTCGGGACAGGGGTTCCAACGAAAGATTATTT. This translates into CASSRDRGSNERLF. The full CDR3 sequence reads CASSRDRGSNERLFF.

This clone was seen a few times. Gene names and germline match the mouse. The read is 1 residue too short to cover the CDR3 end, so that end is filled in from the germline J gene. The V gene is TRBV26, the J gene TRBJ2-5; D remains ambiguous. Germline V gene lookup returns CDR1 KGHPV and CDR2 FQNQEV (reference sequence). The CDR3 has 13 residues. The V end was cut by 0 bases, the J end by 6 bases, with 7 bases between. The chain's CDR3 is CASSLSRPDTQYF. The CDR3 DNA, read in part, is TGTGCCAGCAGTCTGTCTCGGCCGGACACCCAGTAC. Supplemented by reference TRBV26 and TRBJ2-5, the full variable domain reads NSKVIQTPRYLVKGQGQKAKMRCIPEKGHPVVFWYQQNKNNEFKFLINFQNQEVLQQIDMTEKRFSAECPSNSPCSLEIQSSEAGDSALYLCASSLSRPDTQYFGPGTRLLVL.

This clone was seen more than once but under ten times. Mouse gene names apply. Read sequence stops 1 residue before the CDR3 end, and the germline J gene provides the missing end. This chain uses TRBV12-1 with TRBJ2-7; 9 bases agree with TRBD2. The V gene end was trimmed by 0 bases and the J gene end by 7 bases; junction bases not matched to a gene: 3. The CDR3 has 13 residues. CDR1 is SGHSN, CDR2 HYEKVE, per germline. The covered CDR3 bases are TGTGCCAGCTCTCTCTGGGGGGGCGGAGAACAGTAC. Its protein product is CASSLWGGGEQY. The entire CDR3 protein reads CASSLWGGGEQYF.

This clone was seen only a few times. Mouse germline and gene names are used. CDR3 protein: CASSLSTNSNERLFF. The part of the CDR3 DNA that was read is TGTGCCAGCAGTCTCTCGACAAATTCCAACGAAAGATTATTT. The genes are TRBV26 and TRBJ1-4, with D unresolved. The CDR3 end lies 1 residue beyond the end of the read and is filled in from the germline J gene. Germline V gene lookup returns CDR1 KGHPV and CDR2 FQNQEV (reference sequence). The CDR3 loop spans 15 amino acids. V lost 3 bases to trimming and J lost 1 base, with 9 bases between them.

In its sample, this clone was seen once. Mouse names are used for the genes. The covered CDR3 bases are TGTGCCAGCAGTCTGGACTGGGGGTCGTATGCTGAGCAGTTC. Residues: CASSLDWGSYAEQF. The entire CDR3 protein is CASSLDWGSYAEQFF. This sequence joins TRBV26 and TRBJ2-1; 9 bases match TRBD2. With the read ending 1 residue before the CDR3 end, the germline J gene is used to fill in that end. The CDR3 contains 15 residues. Germline loops: CDR1 KGHPV, CDR2 FQNQEV (reference sequence). V dropped 2 bases and J dropped 4; count of bases not matched to a gene: 3.

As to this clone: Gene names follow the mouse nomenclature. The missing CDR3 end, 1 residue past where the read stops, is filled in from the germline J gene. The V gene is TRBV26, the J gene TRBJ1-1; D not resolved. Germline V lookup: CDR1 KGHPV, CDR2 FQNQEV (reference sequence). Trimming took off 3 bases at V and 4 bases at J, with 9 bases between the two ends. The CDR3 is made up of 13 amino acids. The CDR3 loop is CASSLEGGTEVFF. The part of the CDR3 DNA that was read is TGTGCCAGCAGTCTTGAGGGTGGCACAGAAGTCTTC.